This is a list of T cell receptor beta chains from one sample in a study of blood T cell repertoires in COVID-19. Only in-frame clones appear in the TCRdb table, and some are missing; sequencing was by immunoSEQ multiplex PCR. The table has roughly 240,000 clones, 70% to 85% seen once. The sequencing sample was made of peripheral blood. Receptors were obtained from a woman of 80 years or more with acute or convalescent COVID-19. CDR3s include the opening cysteine and the closing phenylalanine or tryptophan. Each record gives: clone size, J gene, V gene, D gene, CDR3 protein, CDR3 DNA. The D gene is left open where the match is weak. Size is stated for part of the rows, as once, few or many counts, or as a class when the clone is expanded.

>NA|TRBJ1-2|TRBV28|NA
CASSLISGPYGYTF
TGTGCCAGCAGTTTAATTAGTGGGCCTTATGGCTACACCTTC
>NA|TRBJ1-6|TRBV10-3|NA
CAISESPASSYNSPLHF
TGTGCCATCAGTGAGTCGCCGGCTAGCTCCTATAATTCACCCCTCCACTTT
>many|TRBJ2-7|TRBV18|TRBD1
CASSSGTGDEQYF
TGTGCCAGCTCGTCCGGGACAGGGGACGAGCAGTACTTC
>NA|TRBJ2-1|TRBV11-1|TRBD2
CASSLLAGSDNEQFF
TGTGCCAGCAGCCTCCTAGCGGGGAGCGATAATGAGCAGTTCTTC
>NA|TRBJ2-7|TRBV29-1|TRBD1
CSVHFSGGGFGEQYF
TGCAGCGTTCACTTCTCAGGGGGCGGATTTGGGGAGCAGTACTTC
>NA|TRBJ1-4|TRBV27|TRBD1
CASSLQGAGEKLFF
TGTGCCAGCAGTTTACAGGGGGCGGGTGAAAAACTGTTTTTT
>NA|TRBJ2-1|TRBV19|NA
CASSIKVAWEQFF
TGTGCCAGTAGTATTAAAGTAGCCTGGGAGCAGTTCTTC
>NA|TRBJ2-6|TRBV3-1/TRBV3-2|NA
CASSHPYSGANVLTF
TGTGCCAGCAGCCATCCGTACTCTGGGGCCAACGTCCTGACTTTC
>few|TRBJ2-1|TRBV4-1|TRBD2
CATTIFSGSGEQFF
TGCGCCACCACCATCTTTAGCGGGAGTGGGGAGCAGTTCTTC
>NA|TRBJ2-1|TRBV5-1|NA
CASSLVFGSSYNEQFF
TGCGCCAGCAGCTTGGTTTTCGGGAGCTCCTACAATGAGCAGTTCTTC